These 27 T cell receptor beta chains came from one sample sequenced in a study of CD8 T cells in Susac syndrome. An amount of RNA that ranged from roughly 0.5 to 1 ug was reverse transcribed with random hexamers. In TCRdb, the immunoSEQ multiplex PCR reads were re-called with MiXCR into one record per CDR3 protein. Of tens of thousands of distinct CDR3 sequences listed, over 90% are singletons. Sequences were obtained from CD4+ T cells from PBMCs. These receptors were taken from a human donor with multiple sclerosis.

The chain employs TRBV29-1 and TRBJ2-3, with D hard to call. CDR1 is SQVTM, CDR2 ANQGSEA, per germline. Trimming left V 1 base short and J 5 bases short, with 7 bases between. The length of the CDR3 is 12 residues. The CDR3 DNA follows: TGCAGCGTTGAAGGGTTGGGAGATACGCAGTATTTT. Protein: CSVEGLGDTQYF.

J is TRBJ2-3 and V is TRBV6-1; 7 bases fit TRBD1. The CDR3 totals 17 residues. CDR1 is MNHNS, CDR2 SASEGT, per germline. The V and J ends lost 2 bases and 2 bases, in that order; junction bases with no gene match: 10. CDR3 coding DNA: TGTGCCAGCAGTGAATCACTCACCGGGACAGCCACAGATACGCAGTATTTT. Its translation: CASSESLTGTATDTQYF.

The rearrangement joins TRBV3-1 to TRBJ2-3; D is ambiguous. Germline values: CDR1 LGHDT, CDR2 YNNKEL (reference sequence). The CDR3 is made up of 15 amino acids. Trimming took 0 bases from V and 0 from J, leaving 7 bases between them. The CDR3 DNA follows: TGTGCCAGCAGCCAAGATAGCTCTAGCACAGATACGCAGTATTTT. Protein product: CASSQDSSSTDTQYF.

The chain recombines TRBV5-4 with TRBJ2-6; D may be TRBD1 (6 bases). The CDR3 runs to 17 residues. CDR1 is SGHNT, CDR2 YYREEE, per germline (reference sequence). Trimming shortened V by 2 bases and J by 0 bases, and 12 bases separated the two germline ends. CDR3 nucleotide sequence: TGTGCCAGCAGCTTAACTAGGGGGATCTCTGGGGCCAACGTCCTGACTTTC. It yields the protein CASSLTRGISGANVLTF.

The chain employs TRBV3-1 and TRBJ2-1; no clear D. The germline V and J ends were trimmed by 5 bases and 5 bases, with 19 bases remaining between them. The CDR3 covers 16 residues. The germline V gene encodes CDR1 LGHDT and CDR2 YNNKEL (reference sequence). CDR3: CASSTPLSGYNNEQFF. As DNA, the CDR3 is TGTGCCAGCAGCACCCCTCTTTCTGGTTACAACAATGAGCAGTTCTTC.

The rearrangement joins TRBV19 to TRBJ1-6, with no clear D. The V and J ends lost 7 bases and 9 bases respectively, with 13 bases between them. Germline CDR1 LNHDA, CDR2 SQIVND (reference sequence). The CDR3 extends over 13 amino acids. The CDR3 spells CASTHRTASPLHF. The DNA of the CDR3 is TGTGCCAGTACCCACCGGACCGCTTCACCCCTCCACTTT.

The CDR3 region has the DNA TGCAGTGCTGAAAAAATAAGCACAGATACGCAGTATTTT. Encoded protein: CSAEKISTDTQYF. V usage is TRBV20-1 and J usage is TRBJ2-3; D is unclear. With 5 bases removed from V and 0 bases from J, the gap between germline ends came to 9 bases. This CDR3 comprises 13 residues. Germline V gene lookup returns CDR1 DFQATT and CDR2 SNEGSKA (reference sequence).

This chain uses TRBV7-2 with TRBJ1-5, with unresolved D. The germline V gene has CDR1 SGHTA and CDR2 FQGNSA. Trimming shortened V by 2 bases and J by 5 bases, and 7 bases separated the two germline ends. There are 13 residues in the CDR3. The CDR3 nucleotides read TGTGCCAGCAGCTTATCTGTCTATCAGCCCCAGCATTTT. Amino acid sequence: CASSLSVYQPQHF.

This chain joins TRBV18 and TRBJ2-5; TRBD1 aligns across 8 bases. Germline values: CDR1 KGHSH, CDR2 LQKENI. With V trimmed by 3 bases and J by 4 bases, 7 bases remained unmatched. The CDR3 contains 15 residues. The DNA for the CDR3 is TGTGCCAGCTCACCCGGACAGGGTTTTGGAGAGACCCAGTACTTC. Translating gives CASSPGQGFGETQYF. Full variable domain (remainder filled in from reference TRBV18 and TRBJ2-5): NAGVMQNPRHLVRRRGQEARLRCSPMKGHSHVYWYRQLPEEGLKFMVYLQKENIIDESGMPKERFSAEFPKEGPSILRIQQVVRGDSAAYFCASSPGQGFGETQYFGPGTRLLVL.

The CDR3 sequence is CASSRGGDGNTEAFF. The CDR3 DNA reads as TGTGCCAGCTCACGGGGGGGCGATGGGAACACTGAAGCTTTCTTT. The V call is TRBV18, the J call TRBJ1-1, with a possible D match to TRBD1 (6 bases). Looked up from germline, CDR1 is KGHSH and CDR2 is LQKENI. The germline V and J ends were trimmed by 4 bases and 1 base, with 13 bases remaining between them. This CDR3 spans 15 amino acids.

V gene TRBV27 combines with J gene TRBJ2-1, with a weak D call TRBD2 (5 bases). Trimming removed 5 bases at V and 6 bases at J, with 14 bases between. The CDR3 spans 14 residues. Germline assignment: CDR1 MNHEY and CDR2 SMNVEV (reference sequence). In DNA, the CDR3 is TGTGCCAGCAGTGTCTGGGAGTACCCCAATGAGCAGTTCTTC. Translated: CASSVWEYPNEQFF.

The V gene is TRBV24-1, the J gene TRBJ2-5; maybe TRBD2 (5 bases). V lost 3 bases and J lost 5, with 12 bases in between. This CDR3 is built from 14 residues. Germline-derived CDR1 and CDR2 are KGHDR and SFDVKD. DNA of the CDR3: TGTGCCACCAGTGATCCTGAGTCGGGGGAGACCCAGTACTTC. Its translation: CATSDPESGETQYF.

The gene calls are TRBV12-3 or TRBV12-4 and TRBJ1-5, with no clear D. The length of the CDR3 is 12 residues. The V gene lost 7 bases and the J gene lost 2 bases, with 6 bases spanning the gap. The CDR3 reads CASTLGNQPQHF. CDR3 in DNA: TGTGCCAGCACCCTCGGCAATCAGCCCCAGCATTTT.

The chain couples TRBV7-9 to TRBJ2-1; 8 positions match TRBD1. After removal of 5 bases from V and 8 bases from J, the junction contained 11 bases not matched to a gene. Germline loops: CDR1 SEHNR, CDR2 FQNEAQ (reference sequence). The CDR3 is 15 amino acids. The CDR3 sequence: CASSPLQGARDEQFF. DNA for the CDR3: TGTGCCAGCAGCCCACTCCAGGGGGCGCGAGATGAGCAGTTCTTC.

The chain recombines TRBV7-2 with TRBJ1-2; D may be TRBD1 (5 bases). The V end lost 1 base, the J end lost 6 bases, and 9 bases lay between the germline ends. Germline loops: CDR1 SGHTA, CDR2 FQGNSA. This CDR3 is 13 amino acids long. The CDR3 region is CASSLVRGHGYTF. CDR3 DNA sequence: TGTGCCAGCAGCTTAGTTAGGGGCCATGGCTACACCTTC.

The chain joins TRBV6-5 to TRBJ2-3; D not resolved. This CDR3 has 13 amino acids. The V end was cut by 2 bases, the J end by 6 bases, with 9 bases between. CDR1 is MNHEY, CDR2 SVGAGI, per germline. CDR3 residues: CASSYAVGDTQYF. The CDR3, as DNA: TGTGCCAGCAGTTACGCGGTAGGGGATACGCAGTATTTT.

The chain employs TRBV20-1 and TRBJ1-1; D uncertain. The CDR3 is 12 amino acids. CDR1 is DFQATT and CDR2 is SNEGSKA in the germline V gene (reference sequence). The V and J ends lost 4 bases and 7 bases respectively, with 13 bases between them. CDR3 in amino acids: CSATPGRDEAFF. The DNA of the CDR3 is TGCAGTGCTACGCCCGGCCGGGATGAAGCTTTCTTT.

The chain couples TRBV24-1 to TRBJ1-5; 9 bases are shared with TRBD1. The length of the CDR3 is 15 residues. V dropped 4 bases and J dropped 5; count of bases not matched to a gene: 5. Germline values: CDR1 KGHDR, CDR2 SFDVKD. CDR3 sequence reads: CATSEGTGNDQPQHF. In DNA form, the CDR3 reads TGTGCCACCAGTGAGGGGACAGGGAATGATCAGCCCCAGCATTTT.

The gene calls are TRBV5-6 and TRBJ1-2; D is unclear. CDR1 is SGHDT, CDR2 YYEEEE, per germline. The CDR3 length is 14 residues. V lost 2 bases to trimming and J lost 6 bases, with 14 bases between them. The CDR3 coding sequence is TGTGCCAGCAGCTTTAATAATGGCCTAGATGGCTACACCTTC. This encodes CASSFNNGLDGYTF. Full variable domain (outside the CDR3, taken from reference TRBV5-6 and TRBJ1-2): DAGVTQSPTHLIKTRGQQVTLRCSPKSGHDTVSWYQQALGQGPQFIFQYYEEEERQRGNFPDRFSGHQFPNYSSELNVNALLLGDSALYLCASSFNNGLDGYTFGSGTRLTVV.

This chain joins TRBV5-8 and TRBJ2-2; weak D call: TRBD2 (5 bases). Trimming took off 2 bases at V and 7 bases at J, with 12 bases between the two ends. The V gene's germline CDR1 is SGHTS and CDR2 YDEGEE. CDR3 length: 14 residues. DNA for the CDR3: TGTGCCAGCAGCTTCTACCAGGCGGGCGGGGAGCTGTTTTTT. Protein product: CASSFYQAGGELFF.

This sequence joins TRBV6-5 and TRBJ2-7; no clear D gene. CDR1 is MNHEY and CDR2 is SVGAGI in the germline V gene. The length of the CDR3 is 15 residues. Trimming stripped 6 bases from V and 0 bases from J, with 15 bases between. CDR3 in DNA: TGTGCCAGCAGCGCCGGACGTTTTAGCTCCTACGAGCAGTACTTC. Amino acids: CASSAGRFSSYEQYF.

This sequence joins TRBV10-2 and TRBJ2-7; TRBD1 matches 9 bases. The germline CDR1 and CDR2 sequences are WSHSY and SAAADI. The V gene end was trimmed by 8 bases and the J gene end by 6 bases; junction bases not matched to a gene: 5. The CDR3 length is 12 residues. The CDR3 nucleotides read TGCGCCAGCCTGGGACAGGGTACCGAGCAGTACTTC. Translation: CASLGQGTEQYF.

The chain combines TRBV12-3 or TRBV12-4 with TRBJ2-3; 8 positions agree with TRBD1. V lost 4 bases, J lost 6 bases, and 6 bases stayed unmatched. This CDR3 contains 14 residues. The chain's CDR3 is CASSWDRQRDTQYF. The CDR3 coding sequence is TGTGCCAGCAGTTGGGACAGGCAAAGGGATACGCAGTATTTT.

The V gene is TRBV3-1, the J gene TRBJ2-1; no definite D call. This CDR3 comprises 15 residues. From germline, CDR1 is LGHDT and CDR2 YNNKEL (reference sequence). The V end was cut by 1 base, the J end by 1 base, with 8 bases between. Here the CDR3 reads CASSQGLISYNEQFF. CDR3 sequence (DNA): TGTGCCAGCAGCCAAGGGTTAATATCCTACAATGAGCAGTTCTTC.

The chain links TRBV10-3 to TRBJ2-3, with TRBD2 identical over 11 bases. The trim removed 5 bases at V and 2 bases at J, leaving 3 bases unmatched. Germline V gene data show CDR1 as ENHRY and CDR2 as SYGVKD. The CDR3 spans 15 residues. As DNA, the CDR3 is TGTGCCATCAGTACTAGCGGGGGAATCACAGATACGCAGTATTTT. The encoded protein is CAISTSGGITDTQYF.

The CDR3 region is CASAGWGVEAFF. Here the CDR3 DNA reads TGTGCCAGTGCCGGCTGGGGGGTCGAAGCTTTCTTT. The chain is built from TRBV12-3 or TRBV12-4 and TRBJ1-1, with D possibly matching TRBD1 (5 bases). Between the trimmed V and J ends, which lost 9 bases and 8 bases, there was a span of 16 bases. This CDR3 contains 12 residues.

This sequence joins TRBV7-3 and TRBJ2-5; D remains unclear. Between the trimmed V and J ends, which lost 2 bases and 4 bases, there was a span of 8 bases. This CDR3 region has 13 residues. The V gene's germline CDR1 is SGHTA and CDR2 FQGTGA. The CDR3 here is CASSLAPSETQYF. DNA for the CDR3: TGTGCCAGCAGCTTAGCCCCCTCAGAGACCCAGTACTTC.